The 2 T cell receptor beta chains in this list originate from one sample, sequenced in a study of T cell clusters in autoimmune cytopenias. TRB was amplified from 250 ng of peripheral blood genomic DNA per sample. One tube held mixed TRB-A and TRB-B primer pools for touch-down PCR. Each CDR3 protein gets one entry in TCRdb, which reprocessed the multiplex PCR reads and gives no DNA. Its listing shows 7,000 to 8,000 distinct CDR3 sequences. The sequencing sample was made of peripheral blood. The receptors here all came from a human donor with an autoimmune cytopenia or autoimmune hepatitis (not recorded which).

V usage is TRBV5-4 and J usage is TRBJ2-3; TCRdb designates TRBD1, a call that cannot be tested without DNA. Germline V gives CDR1 SGHNT, CDR2 YYREEE (reference sequence). The CDR3 contains 14 residues. CDR3 region: CASSSTGVADTQYF. The complete variable domain, with remaining parts taken from reference TRBV5-4 and TRBJ2-3, reads ETGVTQSPTHLIKTRGQQVTLRCSSQSGHNTVSWYQQALGQGPQFIFQYYREEENGRGNFPPRFSGLQFPNYSSELNVNALELDDSALYLCASSSTGVADTQYFGPGTRLTVL.

Frequency places this clonotype as medium-sized. The chain employs TRBV29-1 and TRBJ2-7; without DNA, the TCRdb call of TRBD1 cannot be checked. Looked up from germline, CDR1 is SQVTM and CDR2 is ANQGSEA. This CDR3 has 13 amino acids. This chain's CDR3 is CSVDRGQGYEQYF.